Shown below are 13 T cell receptor beta chains from a single sample sequenced in a study of cytotoxic CD8 clonotypes in ibrutinib-treated CLL. Sequenced by immunoSEQ multiplex PCR; TCRdb stores in-frame clones only, minus some. The table shows about 160,000 clones, with roughly four fifths occurring only once. This material consisted of PBMCs, taken after 24 months of ibrutinib treatment. The receptors stem from a human donor with chronic lymphocytic leukemia.

The chain recombines TRBV28 with TRBJ2-7; D is undetermined. The V and J ends lost 10 bases and 1 base respectively, with 5 bases between them. This CDR3 is built from 10 residues. Germline V gene sequence: CDR1 MDHEN, CDR2 SYDVKM. The CDR3 coding sequence is TGTGCCACCCAGTCCTACGAGCAGTACTTC. It codes for CATQSYEQYF.

The V call is TRBV5-1, the J call TRBJ2-7; 10 nucleotides line up with TRBD1. The CDR3 is 15 residues long. The germline CDR1 and CDR2 sequences are SGHRS and YFSETQ. J lost 5 bases, V lost 4 bases, and 9 bases had no gene match. The CDR3 is CASSIRQGAVHEQYF. CDR3 DNA sequence: TGCGCCAGCAGCATAAGACAGGGGGCCGTGCACGAGCAGTACTTC.

This clone was observed once. V is TRBV10-3 and J is TRBJ2-7, with D perhaps matching TRBD2 (5 bases). V was trimmed by 5 bases and J by 3 bases, leaving 11 bases between them. CDR1 ENHRY and CDR2 SYGVKD come from the germline V gene. The CDR3 is 13 residues long. This CDR3 is CAISPLEGYEQYF. As DNA, the CDR3 is TGTGCCATCAGTCCTCTCGAGGGCTACGAGCAGTACTTC.

This clone was seen more than once but under ten times. The chain couples TRBV4-2 to TRBJ1-1, with a tentative D call TRBD1 (6 bases). Germline V gene lookup returns CDR1 LGHNA and CDR2 YNFKEQ. This CDR3 is 15 amino acids long. V was shortened by 0 bases and J by 2 bases, with 10 bases between the two germline ends. The CDR3 DNA reads TGTGCCAGCAGCCAAGAGGGGGCGTTCAACACTGAAGCTTTCTTT. Translation gives CASSQEGAFNTEAFF.

This rearrangement joins TRBV11-2 to TRBJ2-7; no clear D gene. V was trimmed by 3 bases and J by 1 base, leaving 10 bases between them. This CDR3 comprises 14 residues. Per germline, CDR1 SGHAT and CDR2 FQNNGV. CDR3 coding DNA: TGTGCCAGCAGCTTTGGGTCTCCATCCTACGAGCAGTACTTC. Encoded protein: CASSFGSPSYEQYF. Full variable domain (rest looked up from reference TRBV11-2 and TRBJ2-7): EAGVAQSPRYKIIEKRQSVAFWCNPISGHATLYWYQQILGQGPKLLIQFQNNGVVDDSQLPKDRFSAERLKGVDSTLKIQPAKLEDSAVYLCASSFGSPSYEQYFGPGTRLTVT.

This sequence joins TRBV7-2 and TRBJ2-1, with 12 bases matching TRBD2. CDR3 size: 15 residues. CDR1 and CDR2 (germline): SGHTA, FQGNSA. The V gene end was trimmed by 7 bases and the J gene end by 6 bases; junction bases not matched to a gene: 7. CDR3 in DNA: TGTGCCAGCACCAGACTAGCGGGAGACGTCAATGAGCAGTTCTTC. This codes for CASTRLAGDVNEQFF.

This rearrangement joins TRBV19 to TRBJ2-1; possibly TRBD1 or TRBD2 for D (6 bases each). V was shortened by 7 bases and J by 7 bases, with 14 bases between the two germline ends. CDR3 length: 13 amino acids. Germline V lookup: CDR1 LNHDA, CDR2 SQIVND (reference sequence). The chain's CDR3 is CASTGDTRNEQFF. In DNA form, the CDR3 reads TGTGCCAGTACGGGGGACACTAGGAATGAGCAGTTCTTC.

The chain uses TRBV7-9 and TRBJ1-1; tentatively, D is TRBD1 (5 bases). The CDR3 contains 15 residues. Trimming removed 2 bases from V and 1 base from J, with 11 bases in between. The germline V gene has CDR1 SEHNR and CDR2 FQNEAQ (reference sequence). In DNA form, the CDR3 reads TGTGCCAGCAGCTTACCTGGGGCGACGAACACTGAAGCTTTCTTT. Translating gives CASSLPGATNTEAFF.

This chain uses TRBV18 with TRBJ1-1; the D gene is possibly TRBD1 (5 bases). Per germline, CDR1 KGHSH and CDR2 LQKENI. The CDR3 extends over 15 amino acids. With 2 bases removed from V and 8 bases from J, the gap between germline ends came to 18 bases. CDR3 sequence reads: CASSPRRSEGAEAFF. CDR3 in DNA: TGTGCCAGCTCACCAAGGCGTTCAGAAGGGGCCGAAGCTTTCTTT. The full variable domain, its missing parts supplied by reference TRBV18 and TRBJ1-1, is NAGVMQNPRHLVRRRGQEARLRCSPMKGHSHVYWYRQLPEEGLKFMVYLQKENIIDESGMPKERFSAEFPKEGPSILRIQQVVRGDSAAYFCASSPRRSEGAEAFFGQGTRLTVV.

This chain connects TRBV28 to TRBJ2-7, with unresolved D. V lost 5 bases and J 8 bases, leaving 10 bases between the germline ends. The CDR3 loop spans 11 amino acids. Germline V gene lookup returns CDR1 MDHEN and CDR2 SYDVKM. CDR3 nucleotides: TGTGCCAGCAGTCTCTTGGGGAAGCAGTACTTC. Its protein product is CASSLLGKQYF.

V gene TRBV5-1 combines with J gene TRBJ1-1, with 9 bases identical to TRBD1. CDR3 length: 15 amino acids. V gave up 4 bases and J gave up 4 bases; unmatched junction bases: 8. CDR1 is SGHRS and CDR2 is YFSETQ in the germline V gene. The CDR3 region is CASSRGQGTTTEAFF. DNA of the CDR3: TGCGCCAGCAGCAGGGGACAGGGTACTACCACTGAAGCTTTCTTT.

The chain uses TRBV29-1 and TRBJ1-1; 10 bases are a match to TRBD1. This CDR3 comprises 14 residues. CDR1 and CDR2 from the germline V gene are SQVTM and ANQGSEA. The trim removed 6 bases at V and 5 bases at J, leaving 9 bases unmatched. DNA of the CDR3: TGCAGCGTCGCCGGGACAGGGGTTCTGACTGAAGCTTTCTTT. Residues: CSVAGTGVLTEAFF. Filled out from reference TRBV29-1 and TRBJ1-1, the complete variable domain reads SAVISQKPSRDICQRGTSLTIQCQVDSQVTMMFWYRQQPGQSLTLIATANQGSEATYESGFVIDKFPISRPNLTFSTLTVSNMSPEDSSIYLCSVAGTGVLTEAFFGQGTRLTVV.

The chain has TRBV11-3 and TRBJ2-1, with D perhaps TRBD2 (5 bases). The germline V and J ends were trimmed by 5 bases and 6 bases, with 17 bases remaining between them. The germline V gene encodes CDR1 SGHNT and CDR2 YENEEA. This CDR3 has 15 amino acids. The CDR3 here is CASSAAGPRGNEQFF. The CDR3 nucleotides read TGTGCCAGCAGCGCCGCGGGTCCCCGTGGCAATGAGCAGTTCTTC.